The 11 T cell receptor beta chains in this list originate from one sample, sequenced in a study of CD8+ T cells in alopecia areata. Following RNA extraction, reverse transcription yielded cDNA that acted as the sequencing template. The table came from immunoSEQ multiplex PCR; TCRdb's copy has only in-frame clones and leaves some out. The sample has 250,000 or so clones; roughly two thirds are singletons. Sequenced material: CD4+ T cells sorted from blood, taken at week 0. Receptors originate from a human donor with alopecia areata.

Remarks on this clone: The sample has other DNA sequences that encode this CDR3 too. V is TRBV29-1 and J is TRBJ2-3, with D perhaps matching TRBD1 (6 bases). With 6 bases removed from V and 6 bases from J, the gap between germline ends came to 10 bases. The CDR3 is 11 amino acids. Looked up from germline, CDR1 is SQVTM and CDR2 is ANQGSEA. Written as DNA, the CDR3 is TGCAGCGTGGGCAGGGGTGATACGCAGTATTTT. Protein: CSVGRGDTQYF.

In its sample, this clone was seen a few times. The chain couples TRBV29-1 to TRBJ2-5; D is undetermined. The CDR3 length is 13 residues. Germline assignment: CDR1 SQVTM and CDR2 ANQGSEA. Trimming took off 5 bases at V and 5 bases at J, with 15 bases between the two ends. CDR3 nucleotide sequence: TGCAGCGTTCGTGGGGTGGGCCTGGAGACCCAGTACTTC. Translated, it gives CSVRGVGLETQYF. The full variable domain, in which reference TRBV29-1 and TRBJ2-5 provide the parts outside the CDR3, is SAVISQKPSRDICQRGTSLTIQCQVDSQVTMMFWYRQQPGQSLTLIATANQGSEATYESGFVIDKFPISRPNLTFSTLTVSNMSPEDSSIYLCSVRGVGLETQYFGPGTRLLVL.

The chain joins TRBV5-1 to TRBJ1-6, with D unresolved. V lost 0 bases and J lost 9, with 4 bases in between. The germline V gene has CDR1 SGHRS and CDR2 YFSETQ. The CDR3 consists of 12 residues. In DNA, the CDR3 is TGCGCCAGCAGCTTGGATGTTTCACCCCTCCACTTT. Translated: CASSLDVSPLHF.

J is TRBJ2-6 and V is TRBV7-3; the D gene could be TRBD1 or TRBD2 (5 bases each). V shed 5 bases and J shed 0 bases, with 11 bases lying between them. The germline V gene has CDR1 SGHTA and CDR2 FQGTGA. The CDR3 length is 16 residues. The CDR3 spells CASSEGTFSGANVLTF. The DNA for the CDR3 is TGTGCCAGCAGCGAGGGGACCTTCTCTGGGGCCAACGTCCTGACTTTC.

This clone was seen more than once but under ten times. The chain recombines TRBV29-1 with TRBJ1-2; 11 bases align to TRBD1. Germline lookup yields CDR1 SQVTM and CDR2 ANQGSEA. The V gene end was trimmed by 6 bases and the J gene end by 4 bases; junction bases not matched to a gene: 16. The CDR3 length is 17 residues. The CDR3 DNA reads TGCAGCGTCGGAACCCGGACAGGGGGCTACGGTGGCTATGGCTACACCTTC. Translated: CSVGTRTGGYGGYGYTF.

This chain links TRBV4-2 with TRBJ2-5, with D unclear. Trimming cost V 4 bases and J 2 bases, with 14 bases left between them. This CDR3 has 15 residues. Germline V gene sequence: CDR1 LGHNA, CDR2 YNFKEQ. In DNA form, the CDR3 reads TGTGCCAGCAGCCCTTCCGGACCCTCTCAAGAGACCCAGTACTTC. Translation gives CASSPSGPSQETQYF.

The V and J genes are TRBV25-1 and TRBJ1-1; 10 bases are shared with TRBD1. With 3 bases clipped from V and 5 bases from J, the junction kept 6 bases outside the gene matches. This CDR3 is built from 15 residues. From germline, CDR1 is MGHDK and CDR2 SYGVNS. CDR3 region: CASSDSGQGRTEAFF. DNA for the CDR3: TGTGCCAGCAGTGATTCGGGACAGGGGAGAACTGAAGCTTTCTTT.

The V gene is TRBV4-2, the J gene TRBJ2-3; 9 bases are shared with TRBD2. This CDR3 has 17 residues. The V gene end was trimmed by 4 bases and the J gene end by 6 bases; junction bases not matched to a gene: 14. Germline V lookup: CDR1 LGHNA, CDR2 YNFKEQ. This chain's CDR3 is CASSPLSELAGADTQYF. Here the CDR3 DNA reads TGTGCCAGCAGCCCTCTTAGTGAACTAGCGGGCGCCGATACGCAGTATTTT.

The chain uses TRBV7-2 and TRBJ2-5; 9 nucleotides align to TRBD2. Germline lookup yields CDR1 SGHTA and CDR2 FQGNSA. This CDR3 is 14 amino acids long. With V trimmed by 4 bases and J by 5 bases, 5 bases remained unmatched. The CDR3 DNA reads as TGTGCCAGCAGCTCGGGACTAGCATATGAGACCCAGTACTTC. Translated: CASSSGLAYETQYF.

The chain is built from TRBV27 and TRBJ1-6, with unresolved D. The CDR3 contains 14 residues. The germline CDR1 and CDR2 sequences are MNHEY and SMNVEV (reference sequence). The germline V and J ends were trimmed by 4 bases and 6 bases, with 10 bases remaining between them. The CDR3 loop is CASSSGSLNSPLHF. The CDR3 bases are TGTGCCAGCAGTTCAGGATCTCTTAATTCACCCCTCCACTTT.

V gene TRBV5-1 combines with J gene TRBJ1-2; D remains ambiguous. Germline assignment: CDR1 SGHRS and CDR2 YFSETQ. The CDR3 spans 13 residues. V lost 2 bases and J lost 8, with 13 bases in between. The CDR3 protein is CASSFSEGLGYTF. CDR3 nucleotides: TGCGCCAGCAGCTTTTCCGAGGGTCTGGGCTACACCTTC.